This T cell receptor (beta chain) was documented in a study of blood T cell repertoires in COVID-19 (TCRdb year 2020). The study in broad terms: The collaborator samples originated in the United States, Italy and Spain and spanned the acute and convalescent phases of COVID-19. Sample metadata almost always included a de-identified subject ID, COVID-19 status, age in years and sex. The samples were drawn from two sources: the first 160 participants of the ongoing ImmuneRACE study, and over 1,000 subjects contributed by 6 global collaborators. The dataset comprised deeply sampled blood TCRbeta repertoires from subjects exposed to, actively infected with, or recovered from COVID-19. A freely available public database, intended as a resource for researchers studying the immune response to SARS-CoV-2, is where the repertoires were released. Where available, HLA class I and class II types were taken from metadata supplied by the sample provider and were not determined by assay-based typing. The material from the prospective study consisted of cDNA or gDNA derived from T cells, B-cell-depleted T cells, or PBMCs.

To note about this clone: Its antigen is unknown. Base qualities are missing; no much larger clone stands one base away.

Summary of the overall study and its limitations: The quantity of clinical and demographic metadata differed by source and by participant and was supplied without curation.

The immunoSEQ Assay, a bias-controlled multiplex PCR, was used to amplify TCRbeta CDR3 regions from genomic DNA. The original methods were these. Nucleated cell counts per sample were estimated from amplification of reference gene primers within the assay. To quantify the absolute abundance of each unique TCRbeta CDR3 rearrangement, sequence reads were collapsed and filtered. For each sample, productive Simpson clonality was calculated as the square root of Simpson's diversity index over productive rearrangements. TCRdb retrieved this table from immuneACCESS and kept in-frame rearrangements only. Not all clones are present; in checked studies, unresolved V genes account for under half, and no reason is known for the remainder. The DNA was the basis for D and trimming; V, J and clone size are from that table. In all, the sample holds approximately 100,000 clones, and approximately 90% of those were seen once. The ten largest clonotypes hold around 16% of the sample.

Whole blood was collected in K2EDTA tubes by collaborating institutions according to the institutions' own protocols. Collaborator samples were shipped for TCRbeta analysis as frozen whole blood, isolated PBMCs, or DNA extracted from either sample type. Taken from the germline V gene, the CDR1 and CDR2 loops are KGHSH and LQKENI. The V end gives up 5 bases and the J end 7 bases, leaving 2 bases in the junction not matched to a gene. The CDR3 contains 12 residues, cysteine and phenylalanine counted. Only the CDR3 portion is preserved as DNA: 36 bases, with reading frame beginning at the first base. The sequence links TRBV18 to TRBJ2-1, with 7 bases in between that match TRBD1. Sequencing used peripheral blood. The sequence was collected from a middle-aged man with acute or convalescent COVID-19. In nucleotides, the sequence is TGTGCCAGCTCAACCAGGGGGAATGAGCAGTTCTTC. This gives the protein CASSTRGNEQFF.